This TCR beta chain was identified in a study of blood T cell repertoires in COVID-19. Study background: Acute and convalescent COVID-19 specimens originated in the United States, Italy and Spain. In each case, the material was cDNA or gDNA derived from T cells, B-cell-depleted T cells, or PBMCs.

Germline trimming cut 3 bases from V and 8 bases from J; bases unmatched to any gene: 10. Germline V lookup: CDR1 KGHDR, CDR2 SFDVKD. The CDR3 contains 16 residues. As handled by the study authors: Amplification of reference gene primers was used by the study to estimate nucleated cell counts. Sequencing used immunoSEQ multiplex PCR; TCRdb keeps in-frame clones, though not all of them. The V and J calls and clone size were taken over from that table, and D and trimming were inferred from the DNA. The table records 300,000 to 450,000 clones, around 87% of them present only once. This clone came up a few times.

The clonotype was recovered from a man between 35 and 55 years old in a cohort exposed to, infected with or recovered from COVID-19 (not recorded which). Sequenced input: PBMCs or T cells enriched from blood (not recorded which). This sequence joins TRBV24-1 and TRBJ1-4; 8 nucleotides match TRBD1. CDR3 protein: CATSDPDRVRKEKLFF. DNA for the CDR3: TGTGCCACCAGTGATCCGGACAGGGTAAGGAAGGAAAAACTGTTTTTT.